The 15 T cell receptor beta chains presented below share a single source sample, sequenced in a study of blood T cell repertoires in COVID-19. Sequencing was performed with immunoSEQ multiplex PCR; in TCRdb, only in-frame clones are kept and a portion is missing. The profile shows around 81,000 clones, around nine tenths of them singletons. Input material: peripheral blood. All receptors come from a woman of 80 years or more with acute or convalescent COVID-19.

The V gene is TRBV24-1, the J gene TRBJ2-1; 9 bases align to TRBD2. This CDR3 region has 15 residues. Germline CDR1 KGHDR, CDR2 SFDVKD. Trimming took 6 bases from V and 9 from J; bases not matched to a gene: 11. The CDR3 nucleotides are TGTGCCACCAGTCCAGCGGGAGGAGGGACAATTGAGCAGTTCTTC. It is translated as CATSPAGGGTIEQFF.

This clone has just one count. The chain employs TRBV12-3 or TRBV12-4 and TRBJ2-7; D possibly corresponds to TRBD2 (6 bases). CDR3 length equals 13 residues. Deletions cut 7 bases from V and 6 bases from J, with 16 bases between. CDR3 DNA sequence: TGTGCCAGCAATAGGGCGGGGATTTTCGAGCAGTACTTC. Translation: CASNRAGIFEQYF.

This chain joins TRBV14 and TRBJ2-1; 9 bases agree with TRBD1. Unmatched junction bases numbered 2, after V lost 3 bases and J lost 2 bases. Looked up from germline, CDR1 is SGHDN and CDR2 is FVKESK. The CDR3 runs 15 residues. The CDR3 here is CASSQTGGTYNEQFF. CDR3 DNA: TGTGCCAGCAGCCAGACAGGGGGTACCTACAATGAGCAGTTCTTC.

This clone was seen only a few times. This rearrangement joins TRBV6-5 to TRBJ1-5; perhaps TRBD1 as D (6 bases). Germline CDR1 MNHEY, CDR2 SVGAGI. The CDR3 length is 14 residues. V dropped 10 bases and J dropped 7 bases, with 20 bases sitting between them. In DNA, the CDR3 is TGTGCCACCTCCGAGGACAGATACAACCAGCCCCAGCATTTT. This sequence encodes CATSEDRYNQPQHF.

The CDR3 coding sequence is TGTGCCAGCAGCGTAGTAGCGGGACAGAGGGGCTACACCTTC. This translates into CASSVVAGQRGYTF. V is TRBV9 and J is TRBJ1-2; TRBD1 matches at 7 bases. The CDR3 runs 14 residues. Looked up from germline, CDR1 is SGDLS and CDR2 is YYNGEE. V dropped 0 bases and J dropped 8; count of bases not matched to a gene: 7.

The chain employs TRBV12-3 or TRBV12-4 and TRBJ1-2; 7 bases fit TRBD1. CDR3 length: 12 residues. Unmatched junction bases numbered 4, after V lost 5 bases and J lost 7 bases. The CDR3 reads CASSPDRTGYTF. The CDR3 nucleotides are TGTGCCAGCAGTCCGGACAGGACTGGCTACACCTTC.

CDR3 residues: CASSPLLAGGPSTDTQYF. The CDR3 DNA reads as TGTGCCAGCAGCCCCCTCCTAGCGGGGGGGCCTAGCACAGATACGCAGTATTTT. The V and J genes are TRBV7-2 and TRBJ2-3; 12 nucleotides match TRBD2. From germline, CDR1 is SGHTA and CDR2 FQGNSA. The V gene end was trimmed by 5 bases and the J gene end by 0 bases; junction bases not matched to a gene: 9. The CDR3 has 18 amino acids.

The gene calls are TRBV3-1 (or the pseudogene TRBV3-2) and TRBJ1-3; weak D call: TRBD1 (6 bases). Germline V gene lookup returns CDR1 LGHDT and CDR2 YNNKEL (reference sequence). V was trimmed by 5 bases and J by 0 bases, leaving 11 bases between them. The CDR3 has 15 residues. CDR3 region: CASSSRGGSGNTIYF. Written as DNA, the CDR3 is TGTGCCAGCAGCTCTAGGGGGGGCTCTGGAAACACCATATATTTT.

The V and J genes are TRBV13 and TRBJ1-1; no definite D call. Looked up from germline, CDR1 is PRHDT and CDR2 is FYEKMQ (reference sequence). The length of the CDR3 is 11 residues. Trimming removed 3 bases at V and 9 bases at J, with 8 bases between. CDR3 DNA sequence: TGTGCCAGCAGCTTCGAAAACAAAGCTTTCTTT. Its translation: CASSFENKAFF.

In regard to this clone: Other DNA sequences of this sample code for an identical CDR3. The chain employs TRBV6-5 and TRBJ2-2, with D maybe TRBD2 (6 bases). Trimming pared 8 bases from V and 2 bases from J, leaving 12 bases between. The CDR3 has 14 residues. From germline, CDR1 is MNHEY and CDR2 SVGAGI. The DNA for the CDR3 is TGTGCCAGCCGCGGGACGGGAAACACCGGGGAGCTGTTTTTT. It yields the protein CASRGTGNTGELFF.

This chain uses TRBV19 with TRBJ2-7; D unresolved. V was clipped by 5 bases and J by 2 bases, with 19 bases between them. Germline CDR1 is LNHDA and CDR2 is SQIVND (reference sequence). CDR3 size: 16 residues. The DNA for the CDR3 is TGTGCCAGTAGTGTCCGAAACAGTGTTCTTACCTACGAGCAGTACTTC. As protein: CASSVRNSVLTYEQYF.

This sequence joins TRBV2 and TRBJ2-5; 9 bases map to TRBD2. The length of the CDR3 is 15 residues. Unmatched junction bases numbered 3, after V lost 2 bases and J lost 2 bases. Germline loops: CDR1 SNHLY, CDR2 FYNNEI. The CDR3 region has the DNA TGTGCCAGCAGTGAAAACGCGGGGGGGCAAGAGACCCAGTACTTC. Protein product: CASSENAGGQETQYF.

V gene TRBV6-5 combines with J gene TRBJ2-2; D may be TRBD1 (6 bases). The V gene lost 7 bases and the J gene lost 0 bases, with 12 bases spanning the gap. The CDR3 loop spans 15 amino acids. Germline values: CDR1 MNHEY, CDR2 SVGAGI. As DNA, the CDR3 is TGTGCCAGCATGCTAGGACAGTCGAACACCGGGGAGCTGTTTTTT. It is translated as CASMLGQSNTGELFF.

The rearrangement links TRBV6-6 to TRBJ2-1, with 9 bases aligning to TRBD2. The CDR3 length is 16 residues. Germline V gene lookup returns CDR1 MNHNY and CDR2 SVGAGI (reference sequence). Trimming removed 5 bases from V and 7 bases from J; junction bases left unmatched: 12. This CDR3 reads CASSPHSGSLVNEQFF. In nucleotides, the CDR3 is TGTGCCAGCAGTCCTCATAGCGGGAGCCTTGTAAATGAGCAGTTCTTC.

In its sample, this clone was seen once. Here the CDR3 reads CASSVMAGGDYEQYF. The CDR3, as DNA: TGTGCCAGCAGCGTAATGGCGGGGGGTGACTACGAGCAGTACTTC. The chain combines TRBV7-2 with TRBJ2-7, with 8 bases lining up with TRBD2. The CDR3 sequence is 15 residues long. The germline gives CDR1 SGHTA, CDR2 FQGNSA. After removal of 5 bases from V and 3 bases from J, the junction contained 9 bases not matched to a gene.